Here is one T cell receptor beta chain with its context. The target antigen is unknown. This record comes from a study of shared clonotypes between healthy human individuals. Study conclusions and caveats: As a rule, naive subsets had a larger estimated richness than memory subsets.

Using roughly 180 ng DNA, around 30,000 T cell genomes, the sorted-subset replicate PCRs were run. The repertoire was sequenced with immunoSEQ multiplex PCR; TCRdb's copy has only in-frame clones and lacks some. Among about 2 million clones listed, roughly 95% were seen once. Terminally differentiated effector memory CD45RA+ cells were excluded by CCR7 positive selection of CD45RO-negative cells. The source is a man between 18 and 29 years old in good health. The sequenced material came from naive CD8+ T cells sorted from blood.

The CDR3 bases are TGTGCCAGCAGCTTGCGTGTGGACCAAGAGACCCAGTACTTC. Its translation is CASSLRVDQETQYF. V gene TRBV5-6 combines with J gene TRBJ2-5; D not certain. Germline V gives CDR1 SGHDT, CDR2 YYEEEE. The length of the CDR3 is 14 residues. V lost 1 base to trimming and J lost 0 bases, with 7 bases between them.